This TCR beta chain was observed in a study of cytomegalovirus exposure and HLA in healthy donors. The wider study: Caucasian-associated ancestry cluster membership applied to less than 85% of nearly 400 genotyped donors. Study findings and constraints: Prediction of most subjects' HLA-A and HLA-B alleles by TCR beta sequences was reportedly accurate.

Regarding this clone: Its specificity is unknown.

13 Jbeta primers and 60 Vbeta primers were used for the PCR. Here immunoSEQ multiplex PCR was the method, and the copy in TCRdb shows in-frame clones only, minus some. This sample has about 180,000 clones; roughly 80% occur once, and the top ten carry 0.95% to 1.3%. Germline CDR1 MDHEN, CDR2 SYDVKM. The CDR3 sequence is 15 residues long. V was trimmed by 3 bases and J by 5 bases, leaving 14 bases between them. Those who donated were healthy bone marrow donors. The rearrangement uses TRBV28 and TRBJ1-3, with a possible D match to TRBD1 (6 bases). The receptor comes from a man between 25 and 39 years old in good health and CMV-seronegative. The sequencing input was PBMCs. In DNA, the CDR3 is TGTGCCAGCAGTTTTGGGGGCGCCGGGAGAAACACCATATATTTT. The encoded protein is CASSFGGAGRNTIYF.